This T cell receptor (beta chain) was observed in a study of cytomegalovirus exposure and HLA in healthy donors (dated by TCRdb to the late 2010s). For the study in its entirety: The roughly 700 repertoires of the first cohort and the roughly 120 validation repertoires were produced on the same platform, according to a later analysis. The study combined high-throughput TCR immunosequencing, statistical association of individual TCRs with disease status, and machine learning to predict cytomegalovirus infection status. In addition to the first cohort of 666 subjects, a separate validation cohort of 120 different subjects was used. The aim of the study was to test whether cataloging public T cell receptors could identify signatures of past pathogen exposure.

Library prep was done by the immunoSEQ multiplex PCR assay. In the authors' own workflow: A statistical classification framework was developed to diagnose cytomegalovirus status using the catalog of TCR beta chain sequences. Imported from immuneACCESS, the table was reduced by TCRdb to in-frame sequences with V and J called. These copies leave out some clones; in studies compared against another copy, an unresolved V gene accounts for under half, and the cause of the remainder is not known. V and J calls and clone size are those listed in that table; D and trimming were worked out from the DNA. Counted in this sample were roughly 260,000 clones; approximately 87% of them appeared once. The top ten clonotypes cover about 2.5% of the sample. In regard to this clone: Its antigen specificity is not known. No quality values exist for individual bases; no much larger clone is one base distant.

The donors belonged to the validation cohort of under 150 subjects, which was separate from the roughly 700-subject first cohort. What the work shows at the level of the full study, not this receptor alone: The validation cohort had no HLA typing available for a later analysis, so co-occurrence within that cohort was assessed over all 120 or so repertoires. The study gave a list of 150 to 200 TCR beta chains associated with cytomegalovirus. In vitro tests confirmed that a few of the cytomegalovirus-associated TCR beta chains recognize cytomegalovirus antigens. Across donors, most TCR sequences were observed very rarely, whereas some public TCRs were present in many individuals. In both the original and validation cohorts, the classifier was reported to diagnose cytomegalovirus status with high specificity and sensitivity. Subsequent analysis determined that TCRs grouped into clusters in the first cohort also showed a tendency toward co-occurrence across the 130 or so validation repertoires, and 90% to 95% of cluster scores exceeded 0. The authors suggested that the approach could potentially be generalized to other disease states and immunological phenotypes.

In the germline V gene, CDR1 corresponds to SGHTS and CDR2 to YDEGEE. V is cut by 2 bases and J by 0 bases, and the space between the germline ends is 14 bases. The CDR3 runs 16 amino acids, cysteine and phenylalanine included. Only the CDR3 DNA is retained, 48 bases long and in frame from the first base. This chain joins TRBV5-8 to TRBJ1-1, with TRBD1 perhaps the D gene, on 6 matching bases. Source material: PBMCs. This clonotype originated in a man in his late teens or twenties in good health and CMV-seronegative. At the DNA level, the sequence is TGTGCCAGCAGCTTAATAGGGGGAGCGGTGAACACTGAAGCTTTCTTT. Protein translation: CASSLIGGAVNTEAFF.